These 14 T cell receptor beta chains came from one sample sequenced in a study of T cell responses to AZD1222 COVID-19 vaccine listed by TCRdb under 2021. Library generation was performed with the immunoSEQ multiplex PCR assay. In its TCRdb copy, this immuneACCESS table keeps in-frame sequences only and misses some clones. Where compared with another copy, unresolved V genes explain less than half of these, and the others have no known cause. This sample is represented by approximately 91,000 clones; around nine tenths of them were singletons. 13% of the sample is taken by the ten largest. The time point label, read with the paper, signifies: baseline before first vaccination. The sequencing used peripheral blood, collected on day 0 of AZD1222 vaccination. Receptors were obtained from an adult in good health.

The CDR3 sequence is CASSLPFGDQPQHF. Written as DNA, the CDR3 is TGCGCCAGCAGCCTGCCATTCGGGGATCAGCCCCAGCATTTT. The V gene is TRBV4-3, the J gene TRBJ1-5; D gene uncertain. Trimming took 4 bases from V and 5 from J, leaving 12 bases between them. There are 14 residues in the CDR3. Germline-derived CDR1 and CDR2 are LGHNA and YSLEER.

CDR3 DNA: TGTGCCAGCAGTCCCTGGGACAGAGATGGCGGTGGCTACACCTTC. Translated: CASSPWDRDGGGYTF. The chain carries TRBV6-5 and TRBJ1-2, with 7 bases identical to TRBD1. CDR1 is MNHEY and CDR2 is SVGAGI in the germline V gene. Trimming removed 5 bases from V and 7 bases from J; junction bases left unmatched: 13. The CDR3 covers 15 residues.

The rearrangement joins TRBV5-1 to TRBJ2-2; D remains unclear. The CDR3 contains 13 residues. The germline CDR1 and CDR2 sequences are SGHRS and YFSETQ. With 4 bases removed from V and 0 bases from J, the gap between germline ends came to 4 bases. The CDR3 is CASSVSNTGELFF. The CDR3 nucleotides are TGCGCCAGCAGCGTGTCGAACACCGGGGAGCTGTTTTTT.

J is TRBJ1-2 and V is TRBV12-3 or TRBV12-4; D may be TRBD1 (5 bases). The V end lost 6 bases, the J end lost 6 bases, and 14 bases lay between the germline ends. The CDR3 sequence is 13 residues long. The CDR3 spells CASSRQRVDGYTF. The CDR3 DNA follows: TGTGCCAGCAGCCGACAGAGGGTCGATGGCTACACCTTC.

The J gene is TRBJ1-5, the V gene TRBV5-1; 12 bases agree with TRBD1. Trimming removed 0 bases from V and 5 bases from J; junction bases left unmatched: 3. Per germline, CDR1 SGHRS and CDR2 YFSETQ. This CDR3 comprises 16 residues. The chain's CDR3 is CASSLGDRGPDQPQHF. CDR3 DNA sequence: TGCGCCAGCAGCTTGGGGGACAGGGGGCCGGATCAGCCCCAGCATTTT. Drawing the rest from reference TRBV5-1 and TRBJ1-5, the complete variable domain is KAGVTQTPRYLIKTRGQQVTLSCSPISGHRSVSWYQQTPGQGLQFLFEYFSETQRNKGNFPGRFSGRQFSNSRSEMNVSTLELGDSALYLCASSLGDRGPDQPQHFGDGTRLSIL.

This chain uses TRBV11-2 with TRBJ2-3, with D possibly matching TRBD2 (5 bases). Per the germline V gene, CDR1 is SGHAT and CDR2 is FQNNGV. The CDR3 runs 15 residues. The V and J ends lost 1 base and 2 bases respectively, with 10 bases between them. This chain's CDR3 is CASSLGAEFTDTQYF. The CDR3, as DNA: TGTGCCAGCAGCTTAGGAGCGGAGTTCACAGATACGCAGTATTTT. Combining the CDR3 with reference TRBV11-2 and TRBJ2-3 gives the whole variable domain EAGVAQSPRYKIIEKRQSVAFWCNPISGHATLYWYQQILGQGPKLLIQFQNNGVVDDSQLPKDRFSAERLKGVDSTLKIQPAKLEDSAVYLCASSLGAEFTDTQYFGPGTRLTVL.

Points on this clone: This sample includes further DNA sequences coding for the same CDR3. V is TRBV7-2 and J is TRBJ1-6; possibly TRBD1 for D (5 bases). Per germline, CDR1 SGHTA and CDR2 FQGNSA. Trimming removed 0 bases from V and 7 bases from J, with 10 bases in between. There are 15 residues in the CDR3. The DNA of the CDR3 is TGTGCCAGCAGCTTAGCGGGACCCCCGAATTCACCCCTCCACTTT. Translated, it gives CASSLAGPPNSPLHF.

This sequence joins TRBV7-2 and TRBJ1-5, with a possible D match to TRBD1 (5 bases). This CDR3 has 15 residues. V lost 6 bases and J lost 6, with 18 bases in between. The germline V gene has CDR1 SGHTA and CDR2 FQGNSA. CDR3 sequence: CASRTLDGASQPQHF. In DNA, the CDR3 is TGTGCCAGCAGGACATTAGATGGGGCTAGTCAGCCCCAGCATTTT.

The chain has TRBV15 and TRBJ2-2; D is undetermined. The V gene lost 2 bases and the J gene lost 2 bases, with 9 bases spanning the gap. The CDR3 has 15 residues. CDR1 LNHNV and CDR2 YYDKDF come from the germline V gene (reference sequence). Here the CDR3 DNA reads TGTGCCACCAGCAGACGTTCAGTTAACACCGGGGAGCTGTTTTTT. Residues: CATSRRSVNTGELFF.

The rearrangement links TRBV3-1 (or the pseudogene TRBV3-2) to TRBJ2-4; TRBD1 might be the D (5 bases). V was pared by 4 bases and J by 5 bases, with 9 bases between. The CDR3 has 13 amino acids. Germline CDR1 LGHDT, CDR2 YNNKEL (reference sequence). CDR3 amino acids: CASSRIQENIQYF. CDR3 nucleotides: TGTGCCAGCAGCCGAATACAGGAAAACATTCAGTACTTC.

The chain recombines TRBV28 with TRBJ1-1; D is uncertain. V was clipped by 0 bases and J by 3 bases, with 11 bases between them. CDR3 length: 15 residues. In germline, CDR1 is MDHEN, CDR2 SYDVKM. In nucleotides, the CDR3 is TGTGCCAGCAGTTTATGGTCCGCAGAGTACACTGAAGCTTTCTTT. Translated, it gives CASSLWSAEYTEAFF. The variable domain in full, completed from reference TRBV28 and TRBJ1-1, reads DVKVTQSSRYLVKRTGEKVFLECVQDMDHENMFWYRQDPGLGLRLIYFSYDVKMKEKGDIPEGYSVSREKKERFSLILESASTNQTSMYLCASSLWSAEYTEAFFGQGTRLTVV.

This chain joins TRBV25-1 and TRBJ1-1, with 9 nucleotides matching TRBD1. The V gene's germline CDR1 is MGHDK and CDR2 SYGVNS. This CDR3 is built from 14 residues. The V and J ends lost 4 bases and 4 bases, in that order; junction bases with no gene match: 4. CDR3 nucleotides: TGTGCCAGCAGTGGGGACAGGGTCCGCACTGAAGCTTTCTTT. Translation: CASSGDRVRTEAFF.

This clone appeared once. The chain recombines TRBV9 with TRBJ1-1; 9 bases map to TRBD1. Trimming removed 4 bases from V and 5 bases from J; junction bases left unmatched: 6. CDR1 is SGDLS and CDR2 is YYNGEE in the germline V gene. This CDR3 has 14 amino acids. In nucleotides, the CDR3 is TGTGCCAGCAGCTTCCGAGGACAGGGGACTGAAGCTTTCTTT. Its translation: CASSFRGQGTEAFF.

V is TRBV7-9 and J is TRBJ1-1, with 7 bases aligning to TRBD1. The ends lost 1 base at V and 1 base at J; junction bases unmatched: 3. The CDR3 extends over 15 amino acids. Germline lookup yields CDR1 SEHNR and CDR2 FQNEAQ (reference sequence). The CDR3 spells CASSLEGTANTEAFF. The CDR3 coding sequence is TGTGCCAGCAGCTTAGAGGGGACAGCGAACACTGAAGCTTTCTTT. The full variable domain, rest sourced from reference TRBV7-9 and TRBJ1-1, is DTGVSQNPRHKITKRGQNVTFRCDPISEHNRLYWYRQTLGQGPEFLTYFQNEAQLEKSRLLSDRFSAERPKGSFSTLEIQRTEQGDSAMYLCASSLEGTANTEAFFGQGTRLTVV.